The sequence of this T cell receptor beta chain was determined in a study of blood T cell repertoires in COVID-19. Study-wide context: Samples came from the United States, Italy and Spain, spanning acute and convalescent COVID-19. From T cells, B-cell-depleted T cells, or PBMCs came the material, which was cDNA or gDNA.

In the authors' methods: Reference gene primer amplification gave nucleated cell count estimates. Some clones are missing from TCRdb's copy, which holds only in-frame ones; the method was immunoSEQ multiplex PCR. That table furnishes V, J and clone size, whereas the DNA furnished D and trimming. The table shows some 240,000 clones, with around nine tenths occurring only once. Those enrolled in Seattle joined during active infection and were followed longitudinally afterward. V was trimmed by 0 bases and J by 8 bases, leaving 13 bases between them. The germline V gene has CDR1 LGHDT and CDR2 YNNKEL (reference sequence). CDR3 length: 14 residues.

The sequenced material came from peripheral blood. This clonotype originated in a man between 60 and 70 years old with COVID-19, enrolled during active disease. The chain is built from TRBV3-1 (or the pseudogene TRBV3-2) and TRBJ1-1, with a tentative D call TRBD1 (5 bases). The DNA for the CDR3 is TGTGCCAGCAGCCAAGAGAGCTTTGGGGGGGAAGCTTTCTTT. Translating gives CASSQESFGGEAFF.